This T cell receptor beta chain stems from a study of human T cells and chemical hapten exposure. Trimming stripped 1 base from V and 8 bases from J, with 21 bases between. Per germline, CDR1 DFQATT and CDR2 SNEGSKA (reference sequence). This CDR3 has 16 residues. Per the original methods: From roughly 23,000 to 640,000 TCRs were found per sample, with a median of about 96,000. TCRdb ran MiXCR on the RACE reads and lists one entry per CDR3 protein. Clone size and V and J calls follow TCRdb, not the original study. The sample carries 370,000 or so distinct CDR3 sequences, roughly 4.8% recorded once. This clonotype was recorded many times. Its antigen is unknown. Time point reported: patch test 1, 2 weeks after DPC sensitization. Treatment given: therapeutic diphenylcyclopropenone sensitization with weekly scalp DPC. Sample donors consisted of patients with alopecia, aged 18 to 70 years, who were suitable for DPC.

Findings of the study overall: DPC sensitization did not alter TCRs above 1 in 1000 frequency. In comparison with controls, expanded TCRs gave rise to a significantly larger number of large CDR3 similarity clusters.

The chain recombines TRBV20-1 with TRBJ2-4; D possibly corresponds to TRBD1 (6 bases). Sequencing used whole blood, obtained in connection with sensitization to the hapten diphenylcyclopropenone (DPC). This TCR came from a woman aged 45-65 years with alopecia areata. Some clones in this sample may be carry-over from other donors' samples. This chain's CDR3 is CSARARTGTGSHIQYF. As DNA, the CDR3 is TGCAGTGCTAGAGCTCGCACAGGGACGGGGTCTCACATTCAGTACTTC.